The 3 T cell receptor beta chains reported below all come from one sample, sequenced in a study of cytomegalovirus exposure and HLA in healthy donors. The data were produced by immunoSEQ multiplex PCR, yet TCRdb's version contains in-frame clones alone and is incomplete. Here the sample spans about 120,000 clones, about 85% being singletons. The sample comprised PBMCs. These receptors were obtained from a woman in her thirties in good health and CMV-seronegative.

The genes are TRBV12-5 and TRBJ2-5; D unclear. This CDR3 has 18 residues. V lost 0 bases, J lost 3 bases, and 20 bases lay in between. Germline V gives CDR1 LGHNT, CDR2 FRNRAP. The CDR3 region is CASGLVDQSADTEETQYF. The CDR3 coding sequence is TGTGCTAGTGGTTTGGTAGACCAGTCGGCGGATACGGAAGAGACCCAGTACTTC.

The chain joins TRBV15 to TRBJ2-7, with D maybe TRBD1 (5 bases). The CDR3 has 15 amino acids. Deletions cut 5 bases from V and 5 bases from J, with 19 bases between. The germline V gene encodes CDR1 LNHNV and CDR2 YYDKDF (reference sequence). CDR3 nucleotide sequence: TGTGCCACCAGCCGCTCCAGGGAATCAAGGAACGAGCAGTACTTC. Residues: CATSRSRESRNEQYF.

The gene calls are TRBV11-3 and TRBJ2-3, with TRBD1 identical over 9 bases. Germline CDR1 and CDR2: SGHNT and YENEEA. This CDR3 is built from 14 residues. V was pared by 5 bases and J by 6 bases, with 6 bases of the junction left unmatched. The CDR3 here is CASSPTGGSDTQYF. The DNA of the CDR3 is TGTGCCAGCAGCCCTACAGGGGGCTCGGATACGCAGTATTTT.